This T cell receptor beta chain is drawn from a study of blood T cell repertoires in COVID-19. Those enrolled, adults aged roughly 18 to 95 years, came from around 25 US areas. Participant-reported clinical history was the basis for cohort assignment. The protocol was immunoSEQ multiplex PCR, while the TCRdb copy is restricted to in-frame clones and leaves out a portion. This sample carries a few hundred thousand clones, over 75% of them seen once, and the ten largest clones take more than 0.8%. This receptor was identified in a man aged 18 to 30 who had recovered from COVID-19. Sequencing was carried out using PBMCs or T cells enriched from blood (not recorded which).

CDR3 bases: TGCGCCAGCTACGGAGGAGGAGGCTACACCTTC. The encoded protein is CASYGGGGYTF. The J gene is TRBJ1-2, the V gene TRBV5-1; unclear D gene. Germline CDR1 is SGHRS and CDR2 is YFSETQ. The CDR3 length is 11 residues. V lost 7 bases, J lost 8 bases, and 12 bases lay in between.